The 12 T cell receptor beta chains in this list originate from one sample, sequenced in a study of human T cells and chemical hapten exposure. TCRdb recomputed calls from the RACE reads with MiXCR, one row per CDR3 protein. The sample lists some 330,000 distinct CDR3 sequences, around 5.5% seen once, with around 8.6% in the top ten. Stated time point: pre-sensitization, week 0. Treatment noted: therapeutic diphenylcyclopropenone sensitization with weekly scalp DPC. The starting material was whole blood, obtained in connection with sensitization to the hapten diphenylcyclopropenone (DPC). All receptors derive from a woman younger than 30 with alopecia areata. Some clones in this sample may be carry-over from other donors' samples.

The CDR3 loop is CASSVGGELYEQYF. In nucleotides, the CDR3 is TGTGCCAGCAGCGTAGGGGGGGAGCTCTACGAGCAGTACTTC. The chain carries TRBV9 and TRBJ2-7; TRBD2 is a possible D gene (6 bases). The CDR3 is 14 amino acids. CDR1 is SGDLS and CDR2 is YYNGEE in the germline V gene. Trimming stripped 0 bases from V and 3 bases from J, with 10 bases between.

At least ten counts were recorded for this clonotype. CDR3 sequence reads: CGSKDSNSPLHF. CDR3 bases: TGTGGCAGTAAGGACAGCAATTCACCCCTCCACTTT. The chain has TRBV6-2 or TRBV6-3 and TRBJ1-6; D possibly corresponds to TRBD1 (6 bases). The CDR3 covers 12 residues. Germline V CDR1 and CDR2: MNHEY, SVGEGT.

This chain connects TRBV6-6 to TRBJ1-1, with D possibly matching TRBD1 (5 bases). V was pared by 5 bases and J by 3 bases, with 19 bases between. CDR1 is MNHNY, CDR2 SVGAGI, per germline (reference sequence). This CDR3 has 16 residues. The CDR3 region is CASSPPPYGADTEAFF. The CDR3 bases are TGTGCCAGCAGTCCGCCGCCGTATGGGGCAGACACTGAAGCTTTCTTT.

Only a few counts were recorded for this clonotype. Written as DNA, the CDR3 is TGCGCCAGCAGCTTGACTAGCCCAGAGACCCAGTACTTC. Its translation: CASSLTSPETQYF. V is TRBV5-1 and J is TRBJ2-5; TRBD2 might be the D (6 bases). V gave up 1 base and J gave up 4 bases, with 8 bases separating them. CDR1 SGHRS and CDR2 YFSETQ come from the germline V gene. CDR3 length: 13 residues.

This clonotype was recorded many times. The gene calls are TRBV7-2 and TRBJ1-5; possibly TRBD1 for D (5 bases). CDR3 length equals 15 residues. Trimming cost V 4 bases and J 2 bases, with 12 bases left between them. Germline-derived CDR1 and CDR2 are SGHTA and FQGNSA. The CDR3 DNA follows: TGTGCCAGCAGCTCCGGGACGGAAGGCAATCAGCCCCAGCATTTT. It translates to CASSSGTEGNQPQHF.

This clonotype showed up many times. The CDR3: CASSLASGLTQYEQYF. CDR3 nucleotide sequence: TGTGCCAGCAGCTTAGCGTCGGGACTAACCCAGTACGAGCAGTACTTC. V gene TRBV7-8 combines with J gene TRBJ2-7; 7 bases fit TRBD2. The germline CDR1 and CDR2 sequences are SGHVS and FQNEAQ. Trimming cost V 0 bases and J 4 bases; bases outside gene matches: 9. CDR3 length: 16 amino acids.

V usage is TRBV27 and J usage is TRBJ2-7; 9 nucleotides align to TRBD1. The CDR3 is 13 residues long. Trimming cost V 5 bases and J 2 bases; bases outside gene matches: 1. Per the germline V gene, CDR1 is MNHEY and CDR2 is SMNVEV (reference sequence). The CDR3: CASSGTGPYEQYF. CDR3 nucleotide sequence: TGTGCCAGCAGTGGGACAGGGCCCTACGAGCAGTACTTC.

This clonotype was detected many times. V usage is TRBV13 and J usage is TRBJ2-1; D unresolved. V dropped 7 bases and J dropped 9 bases, with 16 bases sitting between them. This CDR3 has 13 amino acids. In germline, CDR1 is PRHDT, CDR2 FYEKMQ (reference sequence). CDR3 residues: CASTQLSSAEQFF. The CDR3 DNA sequence: TGTGCCAGCACCCAGCTATCCTCTGCTGAGCAGTTCTTC.

This sequence joins TRBV24-1 and TRBJ1-5; D is uncertain. CDR1 and CDR2 from the germline V gene are KGHDR and SFDVKD. The CDR3 length is 12 residues. The V end was cut by 4 bases, the J end by 8 bases, with 8 bases between. The CDR3 DNA is TGTGCCACCAGTGAGCCACAGAAGCCCCAGCATTTT. This sequence encodes CATSEPQKPQHF.

The rearrangement joins TRBV6-5 to TRBJ2-5; D might be TRBD1 (5 bases). The germline V gene encodes CDR1 MNHEY and CDR2 SVGAGI. The CDR3 extends over 17 amino acids. V was shortened by 0 bases and J by 4 bases, with 18 bases between the two germline ends. In nucleotides, the CDR3 is TGTGCCAGCAGTTACTCGATTCGGACAACCTCGGGAGAGACCCAGTACTTC. Translation: CASSYSIRTTSGETQYF.

This clonotype was seen more than once but under ten times. The chain joins TRBV10-3 to TRBJ2-7; D might be TRBD1 (6 bases). CDR3 length equals 15 residues. Trimming stripped 5 bases from V and 2 bases from J, with 16 bases between. Germline CDR1 and CDR2: ENHRY and SYGVKD. CDR3 loop: CAISRAGTQTYEQYF. Written as DNA, the CDR3 is TGTGCCATCAGTCGGGCTGGGACACAAACCTACGAGCAGTACTTC.

This clonotype was observed at least ten times. The chain has TRBV12-3 or TRBV12-4 and TRBJ2-4; TRBD1 aligns across 7 bases. There are 16 residues in the CDR3. V dropped 4 bases and J dropped 3; count of bases not matched to a gene: 9. This CDR3 reads CASSSKQGYGKNIQYF. CDR3 sequence (DNA): TGTGCCAGCAGTTCCAAACAGGGGTATGGCAAAAACATTCAGTACTTC.